This entry lists 23 T cell receptor beta chains sequenced from one sample in a study of OX40 agonist ivuxolimab in advanced cancers. Receptor libraries were prepared by the immunoSEQ multiplex PCR assay. The table was pulled from immuneACCESS by TCRdb, which kept in-frame rearrangements only. Such tables lose some clones; where checked, under half of the loss comes from unresolved V genes, and the rest has no known cause. The sample table lists around 65,000 clones, approximately 91% of them with a count of one. The top ten hold 0.25% to 0.3% of the sample. The starting material was CD4+ or CD8+ T cells sorted from blood, obtained in a trial of the OX40 agonist ivuxolimab. These receptor sequences come from an adult with an advanced solid tumor such as melanoma, head and neck, liver or kidney cancer.

The chain uses TRBV5-1 and TRBJ2-3; 10 bases agree with TRBD2. The CDR3 consists of 16 residues. Germline assignment: CDR1 SGHRS and CDR2 YFSETQ. J gave up 0 bases and V 4 bases, and 5 bases lay outside the gene matches. The CDR3 here is CASSIPSGSSTDTQYF. CDR3 bases: TGCGCCAGCAGCATACCTAGCGGGAGTAGCACAGATACGCAGTATTTT.

The chain couples TRBV7-6 to TRBJ2-5; D is unclear. The V gene's germline CDR1 is SGHVS and CDR2 FNYEAQ. CDR3 length: 11 residues. V dropped 4 bases and J dropped 1 base, with 1 base sitting between them. CDR3 sequence (DNA): TGTGCCAGCAGCTCCCAAGAGACCCAGTACTTC. Its protein is CASSSQETQYF.

This chain links TRBV5-1 with TRBJ2-1; tentatively, D is TRBD1 (5 bases). V lost 0 bases and J 7 bases, leaving 11 bases between the germline ends. CDR3 length: 14 residues. CDR1 is SGHRS, CDR2 YFSETQ, per germline. CDR3 coding DNA: TGCGCCAGCAGCTTGGGGGTTCAGGGAAATGAGCAGTTCTTC. Translated, it gives CASSLGVQGNEQFF.

This chain joins TRBV28 and TRBJ1-3; 8 bases map to TRBD1. The CDR3 has 14 residues. Germline V gene lookup returns CDR1 MDHEN and CDR2 SYDVKM. The trim removed 8 bases at V and 4 bases at J, leaving 7 bases unmatched. The CDR3 region is CASRQGAGGNTIYF. CDR3 in DNA: TGTGCCAGCCGGCAGGGGGCGGGAGGAAACACCATATATTTT.

The table lists this clone with a few counts. The chain couples TRBV10-1 to TRBJ1-1; perhaps TRBD1 as D (5 bases). This CDR3 comprises 14 residues. Trimming left V 1 base short and J 4 bases short, with 10 bases between. Germline V CDR1 and CDR2: WNHNN, SYGVQD (reference sequence). For the CDR3, the DNA is TGCGCCAGCAGTGAGTTGAGGGGTGGCACTGAAGCTTTCTTT. This gives the protein CASSELRGGTEAFF.

The genes are TRBV2 and TRBJ2-7, with unresolved D. The CDR3 has 14 residues. The V end was cut by 5 bases, the J end by 6 bases, with 17 bases between. Germline-derived CDR1 and CDR2 are SNHLY and FYNNEI. CDR3 DNA: TGTGCCAGCAGTCATCCCCTACGGGTCCTCGAGCAGTACTTC. This gives the protein CASSHPLRVLEQYF.

The chain joins TRBV5-4 to TRBJ2-7; D may be TRBD2 (5 bases). The CDR3 loop spans 15 amino acids. Germline V gives CDR1 SGHNT, CDR2 YYREEE (reference sequence). Trimming removed 2 bases from V and 4 bases from J, with 16 bases in between. CDR3 in DNA: TGTGCCAGCAGCTTAAGTGGGAGTCGAGGATACGAGCAGTACTTC. Translating gives CASSLSGSRGYEQYF.

The chain joins TRBV27 to TRBJ2-2, with D possibly TRBD1 on 5 matching bases. The V end lost 7 bases, the J end lost 6 bases, and 15 bases lay between the germline ends. The CDR3 spans 14 residues. CDR1 is MNHEY, CDR2 SMNVEV, per germline (reference sequence). The CDR3 region is CASKGIWMAGELFF. CDR3 bases: TGTGCCAGCAAGGGGATATGGATGGCCGGGGAGCTGTTTTTT.

The rearrangement links TRBV28 to TRBJ2-3; 7 bases map to TRBD2. With 7 bases clipped from V and 1 base from J, the junction kept 5 bases outside the gene matches. The CDR3 has 14 residues. Germline loops: CDR1 MDHEN, CDR2 SYDVKM. CDR3 protein: CASTRLARTDTQYF. In DNA form, the CDR3 reads TGTGCCAGCACCCGACTAGCACGCACAGATACGCAGTATTTT.

In its sample, this clone was seen a few times. This sequence joins TRBV28 and TRBJ2-7; unclear D gene. CDR1 MDHEN and CDR2 SYDVKM come from the germline V gene. Deletions cut 5 bases from V and 3 bases from J, with 11 bases between. There are 13 residues in the CDR3. CDR3 sequence: CASSETGRYEQYF. CDR3 DNA: TGTGCCAGCAGTGAGACTGGCCGCTACGAGCAGTACTTC.

Only one count was recorded for this clone. The rearrangement joins TRBV6-6 to TRBJ2-7; D is possibly TRBD1 (6 bases). V was pared by 6 bases and J by 0 bases, with 12 bases between. The CDR3 has 14 amino acids. CDR1 MNHNY and CDR2 SVGAGI come from the germline V gene (reference sequence). In DNA form, the CDR3 reads TGTGCCAGCAGCAGAGGGGACAACTCCTACGAGCAGTACTTC. As protein: CASSRGDNSYEQYF.

This sequence joins TRBV7-6 and TRBJ2-3; the match to TRBD2 covers 11 bases. CDR3 length: 17 amino acids. J was trimmed by 2 bases and V by 0 bases; bases with no gene match: 4. Per germline, CDR1 SGHVS and CDR2 FNYEAQ. CDR3 bases: TGTGCCAGCAGCTTAGCGGGGACTAGCGGATCCACAGATACGCAGTATTTT. The encoded protein is CASSLAGTSGSTDTQYF.

The rearrangement joins TRBV6-6 to TRBJ1-1; D gene unclear. Germline-derived CDR1 and CDR2 are MNHNY and SVGAGI (reference sequence). CDR3 length equals 12 residues. Trimming removed 2 bases at V and 5 bases at J, with 6 bases between. CDR3 residues: CASSYVVTEAFF. DNA of the CDR3: TGTGCCAGCAGTTACGTGGTTACTGAAGCTTTCTTT.

This chain links TRBV19 with TRBJ1-2, with 10 bases lining up with TRBD1. V was clipped by 4 bases and J by 7 bases; unmatched bases: 15. The CDR3 extends over 17 amino acids. In germline, CDR1 is LNHDA, CDR2 SQIVND (reference sequence). In DNA form, the CDR3 reads TGTGCCAGTAGTACAACGGGGGGACAGGGGCCCCGCTCTGGCTACACCTTC. Translated: CASSTTGGQGPRSGYTF.

This chain uses TRBV6-5 with TRBJ1-2; D not resolved. This CDR3 comprises 12 residues. Trimming stripped 7 bases from V and 4 bases from J, with 10 bases between. Germline V CDR1 and CDR2: MNHEY, SVGAGI. CDR3 DNA: TGTGCCAGCAAGGAGGGATCCTATGGCTACACCTTC. It yields the protein CASKEGSYGYTF.

The rearrangement joins TRBV28 to TRBJ2-1, with D possibly TRBD2 on 5 matching bases. Per germline, CDR1 MDHEN and CDR2 SYDVKM. The CDR3 is made up of 14 amino acids. With 7 bases removed from V and 8 bases from J, the gap between germline ends came to 18 bases. CDR3 in DNA: TGTGCCAGCACGAGCTTCGGGATTATCGATGAGCAGTTCTTC. Translation: CASTSFGIIDEQFF.

The V call is TRBV29-1, the J call TRBJ1-1, with D possibly matching TRBD1 (5 bases). The CDR3 is made up of 14 amino acids. CDR1 and CDR2 (germline): SQVTM, ANQGSEA. With 7 bases removed from V and 2 bases from J, the gap between germline ends came to 17 bases. CDR3 sequence (DNA): TGCAGCGCGTCCCGTGGGGGTGCAAACACTGAAGCTTTCTTT. This sequence encodes CSASRGGANTEAFF.

This chain connects TRBV7-2 to TRBJ2-1; 12 bases are shared with TRBD1. This CDR3 is built from 18 residues. Per germline, CDR1 SGHTA and CDR2 FQGNSA. V was clipped by 7 bases and J by 7 bases; unmatched bases: 17. The CDR3 bases are TGTGCCAGCACCCGCCGGGACAGGGGGCGACTAGCGAGGAATGAGCAGTTCTTC. This sequence encodes CASTRRDRGRLARNEQFF.

The V gene is TRBV2, the J gene TRBJ2-1, with D perhaps TRBD2 (5 bases). The length of the CDR3 is 14 residues. V lost 1 base and J 5 bases, leaving 9 bases between the germline ends. In germline, CDR1 is SNHLY, CDR2 FYNNEI. CDR3 DNA sequence: TGTGCCAGCAGTGAAGGAGGGCTAAACAATGAGCAGTTCTTC. It is translated as CASSEGGLNNEQFF.

This chain connects TRBV5-4 to TRBJ2-7; a weak D match, TRBD2 (6 bases). The CDR3 sequence is 15 residues long. Germline values: CDR1 SGHNT, CDR2 YYREEE (reference sequence). V dropped 5 bases and J dropped 2 bases, with 17 bases sitting between them. CDR3 loop: CASREGGELAYEQYF. The CDR3 region has the DNA TGTGCCAGCAGAGAGGGCGGGGAATTAGCCTACGAGCAGTACTTC.

The rearrangement links TRBV18 to TRBJ2-7; no clear D. The CDR3 sequence is 14 residues long. Germline V gene data show CDR1 as KGHSH and CDR2 as LQKENI. V was pared by 2 bases and J by 2 bases, with 10 bases between. Written as DNA, the CDR3 is TGTGCCAGCTCACCATCTTTCTCAACCTACGAGCAGTACTTC. This encodes CASSPSFSTYEQYF.

The genes are TRBV27 and TRBJ2-1, with D possibly TRBD2 on 5 matching bases. The CDR3 extends over 16 amino acids. V was clipped by 4 bases and J by 0 bases, with 13 bases between them. From germline, CDR1 is MNHEY and CDR2 SMNVEV (reference sequence). This chain's CDR3 is CASSWYSGVSYNEQFF. CDR3 DNA: TGTGCCAGCAGTTGGTACAGCGGAGTCTCCTACAATGAGCAGTTCTTC.

This chain connects TRBV19 to TRBJ2-5; a weak D match, TRBD1 (6 bases). The germline gives CDR1 LNHDA, CDR2 SQIVND (reference sequence). V was trimmed by 6 bases and J by 4 bases, leaving 12 bases between them. CDR3 length: 13 amino acids. CDR3 residues: CASSIRDIETQYF. CDR3 nucleotides: TGTGCCAGTAGCATCCGGGACATAGAGACCCAGTACTTC.